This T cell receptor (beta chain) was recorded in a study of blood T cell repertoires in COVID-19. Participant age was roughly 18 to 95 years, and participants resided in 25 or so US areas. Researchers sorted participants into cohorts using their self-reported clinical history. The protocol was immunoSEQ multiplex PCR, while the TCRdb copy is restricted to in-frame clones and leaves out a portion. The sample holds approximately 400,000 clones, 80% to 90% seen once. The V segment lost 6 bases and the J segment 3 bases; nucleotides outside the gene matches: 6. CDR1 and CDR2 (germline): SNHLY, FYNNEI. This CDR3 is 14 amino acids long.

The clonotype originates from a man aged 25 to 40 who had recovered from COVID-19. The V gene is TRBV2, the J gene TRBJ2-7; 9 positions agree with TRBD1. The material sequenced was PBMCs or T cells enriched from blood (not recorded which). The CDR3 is CASSRDRGDYEQYF. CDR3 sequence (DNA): TGTGCCAGCAGCCGAGACAGGGGGGACTACGAGCAGTACTTC.